One and the same sample provided the 14 T cell receptor beta chains below, sequenced in a study of T cell responses to AZD1222 COVID-19 vaccine. The repertoire was sequenced with immunoSEQ multiplex PCR; TCRdb's copy has only in-frame clones and lacks some. The sample has roughly 75,000 clones, 84% seen once. The sequenced sample was peripheral blood, obtained on day 0 of AZD1222 vaccination. These receptors were taken from an adult in good health.

The chain couples TRBV5-4 to TRBJ2-6; D might be TRBD1 (5 bases). From germline, CDR1 is SGHNT and CDR2 YYREEE (reference sequence). Trimming left V 4 bases short and J 0 bases short, with 8 bases between. There are 15 residues in the CDR3. CDR3 residues: CASSLDSSGANVLTF. CDR3 bases: TGTGCCAGCAGCCTAGACAGCTCTGGGGCCAACGTCCTGACTTTC.

V gene TRBV7-9 combines with J gene TRBJ1-2; D possibly corresponds to TRBD1 (6 bases). Looked up from germline, CDR1 is SEHNR and CDR2 is FQNEAQ (reference sequence). V was clipped by 3 bases and J by 6 bases, with 11 bases between them. The CDR3 sequence is 13 residues long. CDR3 sequence reads: CASSLTGGHGYTF. As DNA, the CDR3 is TGTGCCAGCAGCTTGACGGGGGGCCATGGCTACACCTTC.

This chain joins TRBV6-5 and TRBJ1-4; D is unclear. V was cut by 5 bases and J by 0 bases, with 10 bases left in between. CDR1 and CDR2 from the germline V gene are MNHEY and SVGAGI. CDR3 length: 15 residues. This CDR3 reads CASSPPGATNEKLFF. The CDR3 DNA is TGTGCCAGCAGTCCCCCCGGGGCAACTAATGAAAAACTGTTTTTT.

V and J are TRBV27 and TRBJ2-3, with 11 bases fitting TRBD2. The CDR3 length is 14 residues. Per germline, CDR1 MNHEY and CDR2 SMNVEV (reference sequence). V gave up 7 bases and J gave up 9 bases; unmatched junction bases: 9. The CDR3 is CASKLAGAPRTQYF. The CDR3 nucleotides are TGTGCCAGCAAACTAGCGGGGGCCCCCCGAACGCAGTATTTT.

J is TRBJ1-5 and V is TRBV6-1; weak D call: TRBD1 (5 bases). The V end was cut by 1 base, the J end by 6 bases, with 7 bases between. The V gene's germline CDR1 is MNHNS and CDR2 SASEGT. The CDR3 is 13 residues long. Written as DNA, the CDR3 is TGTGCCAGCAGTGAAGTTAGGGGTCAGCCCCAGCATTTT. Translated, it gives CASSEVRGQPQHF.

The rearrangement links TRBV6-5 to TRBJ2-1; perhaps D is TRBD1 or TRBD2 (5 bases each). The germline V and J ends were trimmed by 6 bases and 4 bases, with 13 bases remaining between them. The CDR3 is 14 residues long. CDR1 MNHEY and CDR2 SVGAGI come from the germline V gene. DNA for the CDR3: TGTGCCAGCAGCGCAGGGAGAGGGTACAATGAGCAGTTCTTC. Residues: CASSAGRGYNEQFF.

This clone is a singleton in its sample. This rearrangement joins TRBV4-1 to TRBJ1-2, with TRBD1 matching over 8 bases. This CDR3 has 17 amino acids. The V gene end was trimmed by 0 bases and the J gene end by 7 bases; junction bases not matched to a gene: 13. Germline V gene data show CDR1 as MGHRA and CDR2 as YSYEKL. CDR3 region: CASSQEGQGALLGGYTF. Here the CDR3 DNA reads TGCGCCAGCAGCCAAGAGGGTCAGGGGGCGTTATTGGGTGGCTACACCTTC.

Worth noting for this clone: Compared with germline, one end of the junction differs, possibly owing to a read error. The rearrangement links TRBV6-5 to TRBJ2-7, with D perhaps TRBD1 (6 bases). This CDR3 is 11 amino acids long. Germline V gives CDR1 MNHEY, CDR2 SVGAGI. DNA for the CDR3: TGTGCCAGCAGGGACAGCGTGAGAGAGAACTTC. Protein product: CASRDSVRENF.

The sample holds one count of this clone. Within the sample, other DNA sequences also encode this same CDR3. The chain joins TRBV3-1 (or the pseudogene TRBV3-2) to TRBJ2-2; the D gene is possibly TRBD1 (6 bases). CDR3 length: 13 amino acids. With 2 bases removed from V and 5 bases from J, the gap between germline ends came to 6 bases. Germline CDR1 reads LGHDT; CDR2 reads YNNKEL (reference sequence). CDR3 amino acids: CASSQRGTGELFF. The CDR3 DNA is TGTGCCAGCAGCCAAAGGGGGACCGGGGAGCTGTTTTTT.

The chain is built from TRBV7-9 and TRBJ2-2, with D possibly TRBD2 on 5 matching bases. Germline V gene lookup returns CDR1 SEHNR and CDR2 FQNEAQ (reference sequence). This CDR3 spans 15 amino acids. The V and J ends lost 7 bases and 7 bases respectively, with 19 bases between them. The CDR3 nucleotides are TGTGCCAGCACCCTGGGTTCTCGGGGTCACGGGGAGCTGTTTTTT. The encoded protein is CASTLGSRGHGELFF.

The chain links TRBV28 to TRBJ1-5, with D maybe TRBD1 (5 bases). Trimming shortened V by 8 bases and J by 2 bases, and 16 bases separated the two germline ends. This CDR3 has 15 residues. Germline CDR1 and CDR2: MDHEN and SYDVKM. CDR3 bases: TGTGCCAGCCTCCGAGTAGGAGGGGGCAATCAGCCCCAGCATTTT. It is translated as CASLRVGGGNQPQHF. The variable domain in full, with the rest retrieved from reference TRBV28 and TRBJ1-5, is DVKVTQSSRYLVKRTGEKVFLECVQDMDHENMFWYRQDPGLGLRLIYFSYDVKMKEKGDIPEGYSVSREKKERFSLILESASTNQTSMYLCASLRVGGGNQPQHFGDGTRLSIL.

The rearrangement joins TRBV7-2 to TRBJ2-1; TRBD2 matches 8 bases. The CDR3 runs 17 residues. Germline V gene data show CDR1 as SGHTA and CDR2 as FQGNSA. J was trimmed by 4 bases and V by 1 base; bases with no gene match: 9. CDR3 residues: CASSLVPAGVQYNEQFF. CDR3 coding DNA: TGTGCCAGCAGCTTAGTACCAGCGGGGGTGCAATACAATGAGCAGTTCTTC.

The chain employs TRBV5-4 and TRBJ1-2; no clear D. CDR3 length equals 13 residues. Looked up from germline, CDR1 is SGHNT and CDR2 is YYREEE (reference sequence). V was pared by 6 bases and J by 6 bases, with 15 bases between. The CDR3 region is CASNTGSGDGYTF. The CDR3 coding sequence is TGTGCCAGCAATACGGGGTCCGGCGATGGCTACACCTTC.

This chain links TRBV19 with TRBJ2-1; TRBD1 might be the D (8 bases). Trimming cost V 0 bases and J 7 bases, with 19 bases left between them. The CDR3 is 17 residues long. Germline loops: CDR1 LNHDA, CDR2 SQIVND (reference sequence). The CDR3 reads CASSIDSGGQGYNEQFF. In DNA, the CDR3 is TGTGCCAGTAGTATAGATTCGGGAGGACAGGGCTATAATGAGCAGTTCTTC.